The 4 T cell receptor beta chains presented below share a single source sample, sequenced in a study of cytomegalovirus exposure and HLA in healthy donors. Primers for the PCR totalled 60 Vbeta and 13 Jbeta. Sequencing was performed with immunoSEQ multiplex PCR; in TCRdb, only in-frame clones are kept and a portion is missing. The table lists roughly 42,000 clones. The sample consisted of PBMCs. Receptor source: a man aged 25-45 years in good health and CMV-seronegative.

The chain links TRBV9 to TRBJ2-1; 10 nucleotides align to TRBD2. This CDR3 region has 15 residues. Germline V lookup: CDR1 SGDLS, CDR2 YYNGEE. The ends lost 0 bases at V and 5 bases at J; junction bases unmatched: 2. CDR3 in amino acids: CASSVGLAGDNEQFF. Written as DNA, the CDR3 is TGTGCCAGCAGCGTAGGCCTAGCGGGAGACAATGAGCAGTTCTTC.

CDR3 loop: CASSQDWNRELSEQYF. In DNA, the CDR3 is TGTGCCAGCAGCCAAGATTGGAACAGGGAACTATCCGAGCAGTACTTC. This chain links TRBV14 with TRBJ2-7; the D gene is possibly TRBD1 (6 bases). V was trimmed by 0 bases and J by 6 bases, leaving 18 bases between them. Germline CDR1 is SGHDN and CDR2 is FVKESK. The CDR3 loop spans 16 amino acids.

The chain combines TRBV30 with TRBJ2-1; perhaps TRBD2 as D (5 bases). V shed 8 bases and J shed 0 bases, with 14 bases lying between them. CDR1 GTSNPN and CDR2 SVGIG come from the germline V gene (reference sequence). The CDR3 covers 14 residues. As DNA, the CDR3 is TGTGCCCATGGGAGTCCACGCTCCTACAATGAGCAGTTCTTC. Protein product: CAHGSPRSYNEQFF.

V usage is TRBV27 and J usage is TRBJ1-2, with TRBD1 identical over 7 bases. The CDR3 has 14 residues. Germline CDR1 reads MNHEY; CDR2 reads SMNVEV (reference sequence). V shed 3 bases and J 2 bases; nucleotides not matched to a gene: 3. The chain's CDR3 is CASSFDRANYGYTF. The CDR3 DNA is TGTGCCAGCAGTTTTGACAGGGCAAACTATGGCTACACCTTC.